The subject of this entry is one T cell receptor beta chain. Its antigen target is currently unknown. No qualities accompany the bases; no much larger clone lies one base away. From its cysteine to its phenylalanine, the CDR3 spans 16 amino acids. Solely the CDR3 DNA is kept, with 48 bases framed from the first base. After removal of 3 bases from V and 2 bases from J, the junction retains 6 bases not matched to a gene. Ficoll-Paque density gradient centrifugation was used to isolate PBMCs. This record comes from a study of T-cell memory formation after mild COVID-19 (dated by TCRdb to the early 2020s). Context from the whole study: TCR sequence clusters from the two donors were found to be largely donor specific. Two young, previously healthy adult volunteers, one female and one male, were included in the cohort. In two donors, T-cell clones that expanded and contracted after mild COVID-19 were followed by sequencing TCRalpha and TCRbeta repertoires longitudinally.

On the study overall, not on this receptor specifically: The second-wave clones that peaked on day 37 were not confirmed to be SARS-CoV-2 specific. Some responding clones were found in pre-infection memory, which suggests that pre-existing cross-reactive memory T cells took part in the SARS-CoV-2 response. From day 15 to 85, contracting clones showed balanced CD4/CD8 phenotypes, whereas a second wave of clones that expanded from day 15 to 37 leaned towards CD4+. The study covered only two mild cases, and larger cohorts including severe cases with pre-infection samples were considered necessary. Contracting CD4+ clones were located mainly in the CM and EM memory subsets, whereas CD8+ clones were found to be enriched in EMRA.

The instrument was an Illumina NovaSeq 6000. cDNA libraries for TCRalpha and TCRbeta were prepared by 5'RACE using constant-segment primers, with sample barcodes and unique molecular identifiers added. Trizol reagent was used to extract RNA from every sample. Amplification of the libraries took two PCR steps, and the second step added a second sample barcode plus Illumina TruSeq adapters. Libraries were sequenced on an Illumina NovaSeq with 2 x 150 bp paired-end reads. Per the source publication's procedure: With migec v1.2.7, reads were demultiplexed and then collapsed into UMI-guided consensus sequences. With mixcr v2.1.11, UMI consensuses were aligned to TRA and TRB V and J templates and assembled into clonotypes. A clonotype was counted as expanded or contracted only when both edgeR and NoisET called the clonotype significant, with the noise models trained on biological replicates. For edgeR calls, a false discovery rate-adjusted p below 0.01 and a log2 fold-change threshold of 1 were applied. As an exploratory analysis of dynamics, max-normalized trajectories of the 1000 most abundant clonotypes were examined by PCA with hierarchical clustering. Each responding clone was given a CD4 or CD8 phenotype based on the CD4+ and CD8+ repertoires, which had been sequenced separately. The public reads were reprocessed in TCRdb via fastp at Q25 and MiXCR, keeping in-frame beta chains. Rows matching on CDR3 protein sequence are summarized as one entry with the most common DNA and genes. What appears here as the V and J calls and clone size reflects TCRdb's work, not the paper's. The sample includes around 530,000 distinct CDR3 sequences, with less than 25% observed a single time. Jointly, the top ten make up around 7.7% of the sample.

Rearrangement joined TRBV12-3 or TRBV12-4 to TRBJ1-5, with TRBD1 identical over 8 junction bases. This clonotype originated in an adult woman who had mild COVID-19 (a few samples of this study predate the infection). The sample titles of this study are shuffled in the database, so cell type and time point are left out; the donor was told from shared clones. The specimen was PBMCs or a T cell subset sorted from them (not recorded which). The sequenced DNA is TGTGCCAGCAGTTTCACCGACAGGGGCGGCAATCAGCCCCAGCATTTT. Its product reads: CASSFTDRGGNQPQHF.